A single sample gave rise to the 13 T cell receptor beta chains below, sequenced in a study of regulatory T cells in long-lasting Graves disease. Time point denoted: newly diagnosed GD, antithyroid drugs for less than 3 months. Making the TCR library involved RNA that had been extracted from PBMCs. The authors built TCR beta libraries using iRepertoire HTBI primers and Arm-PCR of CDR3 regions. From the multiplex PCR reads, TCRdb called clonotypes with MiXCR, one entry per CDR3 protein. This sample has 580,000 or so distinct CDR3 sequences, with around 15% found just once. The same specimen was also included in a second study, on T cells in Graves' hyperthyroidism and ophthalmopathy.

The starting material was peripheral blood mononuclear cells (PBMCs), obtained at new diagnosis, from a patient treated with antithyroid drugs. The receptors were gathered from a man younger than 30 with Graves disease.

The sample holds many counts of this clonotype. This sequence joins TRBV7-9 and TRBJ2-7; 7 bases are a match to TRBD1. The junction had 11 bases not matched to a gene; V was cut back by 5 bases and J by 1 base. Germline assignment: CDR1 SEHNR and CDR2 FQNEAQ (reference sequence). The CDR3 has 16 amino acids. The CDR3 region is CASSARQTGKSYEQYF. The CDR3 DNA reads TGTGCCAGCAGCGCCCGGCAGACAGGGAAATCCTACGAGCAGTACTTC.

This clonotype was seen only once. The CDR3 region has the DNA TGTGCCAGCAGTTTATATCCCCAGCGGGGTTCCAGTCAGCCCCAGCATTTT. Amino acids: CASSLYPQRGSSQPQHF. The rearrangement joins TRBV27 to TRBJ1-5; D unclear. The V gene lost 1 base and the J gene lost 6 bases, with 19 bases spanning the gap. This CDR3 spans 17 amino acids. Per the germline V gene, CDR1 is MNHEY and CDR2 is SMNVEV (reference sequence).

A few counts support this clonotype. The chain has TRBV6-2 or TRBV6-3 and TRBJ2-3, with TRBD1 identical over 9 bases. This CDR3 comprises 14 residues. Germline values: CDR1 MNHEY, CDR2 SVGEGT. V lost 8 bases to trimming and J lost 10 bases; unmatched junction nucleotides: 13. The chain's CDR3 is CASPVGTGSTAQYF. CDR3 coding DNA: TGTGCCAGCCCAGTGGGGACAGGGTCGACCGCGCAGTATTTT.

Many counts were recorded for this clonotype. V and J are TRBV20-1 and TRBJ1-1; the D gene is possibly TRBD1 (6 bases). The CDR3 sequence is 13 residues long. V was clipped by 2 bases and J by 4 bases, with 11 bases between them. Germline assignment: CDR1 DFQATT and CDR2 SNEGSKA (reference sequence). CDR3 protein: CSARMGAVTEAFF. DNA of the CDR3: TGCAGTGCTAGAATGGGGGCGGTCACTGAAGCTTTCTTT.

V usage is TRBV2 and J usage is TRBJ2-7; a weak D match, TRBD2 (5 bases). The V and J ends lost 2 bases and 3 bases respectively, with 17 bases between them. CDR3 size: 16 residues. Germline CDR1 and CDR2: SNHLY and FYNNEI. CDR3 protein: CASSETGIKYLYEQYF. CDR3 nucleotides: TGTGCCAGCAGTGAAACGGGGATTAAGTATCTCTACGAGCAGTACTTC.

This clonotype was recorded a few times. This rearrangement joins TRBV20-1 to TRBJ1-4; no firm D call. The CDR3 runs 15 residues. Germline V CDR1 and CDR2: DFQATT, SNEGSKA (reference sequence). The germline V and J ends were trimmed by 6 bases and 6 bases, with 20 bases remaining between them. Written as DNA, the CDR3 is TGCAGTGCAAGGAAGGGCGGCCGGGGAGATGAAAAACTGTTTTTT. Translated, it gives CSARKGGRGDEKLFF.

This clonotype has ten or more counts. The CDR3 nucleotides read TGTGCCAGCCGGACCGACAGGGACCCAGGCGGCTACACCTTC. It translates to CASRTDRDPGGYTF. The chain joins TRBV27 to TRBJ1-2; 7 bases agree with TRBD1. CDR1 and CDR2 (germline): MNHEY, SMNVEV (reference sequence). This CDR3 region has 14 residues. The junction had 14 bases not matched to a gene; V was cut back by 8 bases and J by 8 bases.

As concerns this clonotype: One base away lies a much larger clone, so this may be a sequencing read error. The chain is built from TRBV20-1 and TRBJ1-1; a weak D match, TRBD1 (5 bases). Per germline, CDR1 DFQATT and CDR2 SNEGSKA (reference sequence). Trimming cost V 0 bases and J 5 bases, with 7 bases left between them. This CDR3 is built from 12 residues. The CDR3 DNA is TGCAGTGCTAGAGACAGGGCAACTGAAGCTTTCTTT. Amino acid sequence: CSARDRATEAFF.

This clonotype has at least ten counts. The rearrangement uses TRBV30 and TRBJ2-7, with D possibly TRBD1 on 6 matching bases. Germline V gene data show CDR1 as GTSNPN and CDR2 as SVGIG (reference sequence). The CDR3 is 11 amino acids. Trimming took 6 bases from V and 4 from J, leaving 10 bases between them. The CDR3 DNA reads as TGTGCCTGTCAGGGACAATACGAGCAGTACTTC. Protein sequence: CACQGQYEQYF.

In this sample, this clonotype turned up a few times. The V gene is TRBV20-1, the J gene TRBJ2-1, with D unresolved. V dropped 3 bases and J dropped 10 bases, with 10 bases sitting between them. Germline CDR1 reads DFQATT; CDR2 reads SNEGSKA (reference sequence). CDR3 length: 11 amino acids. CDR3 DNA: TGCAGTGCTAGTGAGGACCCAGAGCAGTTCTTC. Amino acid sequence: CSASEDPEQFF.

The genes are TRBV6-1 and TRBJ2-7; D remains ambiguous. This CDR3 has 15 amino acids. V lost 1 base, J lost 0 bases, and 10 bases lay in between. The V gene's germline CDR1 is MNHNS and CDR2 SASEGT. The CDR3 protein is CASSEVQISSYEQYF. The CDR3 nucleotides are TGTGCCAGCAGTGAAGTGCAGATCAGCTCCTACGAGCAGTACTTC.

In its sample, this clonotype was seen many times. The CDR3 DNA reads as TGCAGCGTCGGGACAGGGACCTCATCTGCCTACGAGCAGTACTTC. Protein: CSVGTGTSSAYEQYF. The chain uses TRBV29-1 and TRBJ2-7, with 9 bases matching TRBD1. The CDR3 is 15 residues long. Germline V gene data show CDR1 as SQVTM and CDR2 as ANQGSEA. V shed 6 bases and J 2 bases; nucleotides not matched to a gene: 11.

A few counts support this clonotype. The chain's CDR3 is CASGLGGGMDTQYF. The DNA for the CDR3 is TGTGCTAGTGGTTTAGGCGGGGGCATGGATACGCAGTATTTT. V and J are TRBV12-5 and TRBJ2-3; possible D gene TRBD2, 7 bases. The V gene's germline CDR1 is LGHNT and CDR2 FRNRAP. The length of the CDR3 is 14 residues. Trimming removed 3 bases at V and 6 bases at J, with 13 bases between.